What follows describes a single T cell receptor (beta chain). As yet, its antigen is unknown. The record originates from a study of shared clonotypes between healthy human individuals. About the study: The plates for each donor numbered three CD4 naive, three CD4 memory, two CD8 naive and one CD8 memory. Study results and limitations: The study drew on few donors, limiting represented genetic and exposure-history diversity. Blood alone was sampled, and tissue repertoires likely differ.

From germline, CDR1 is SGHDT and CDR2 YYEEEE. The CDR3 spans 13 residues. V was trimmed by 3 bases and J by 3 bases, leaving 10 bases between them. Naive CD8 cells, CD45RO-negative and positively selected for CCR7, excluded terminally differentiated effector memory CD45RA+ cells. Execution of the assay was at deep level. Assay used: immunoSEQ multiplex PCR; TCRdb lists only in-frame clones, some missing. The sample has about 2.1 million clones, just under 95% seen once; the top ten hold over 1.5%. V is TRBV5-6 and J is TRBJ2-7; D gene ambiguous. The receptor comes from a young man in good health. Some clones in this sample may be carry-over from other donors' samples. The sample comprised naive CD8+ T cells from PBMCs. The CDR3 DNA follows: TGTGCCAGCAGCTCCACTCTAGACTACGAGCAGTACTTC. Protein sequence: CASSSTLDYEQYF.